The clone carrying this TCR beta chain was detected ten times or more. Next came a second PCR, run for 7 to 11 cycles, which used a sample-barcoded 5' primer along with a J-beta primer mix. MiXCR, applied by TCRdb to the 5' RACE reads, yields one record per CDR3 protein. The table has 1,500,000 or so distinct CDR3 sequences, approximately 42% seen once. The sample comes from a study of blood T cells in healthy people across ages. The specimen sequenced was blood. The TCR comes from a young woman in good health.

The CDR3 sequence: CASSFRGSGANVLTF. CDR3 nucleotide sequence: TGTGCCAGCAGCTTTCGGGGATCTGGGGCCAACGTCCTGACTTTC. This chain uses TRBV7-9 with TRBJ2-6, with D perhaps matching TRBD2 (5 bases). The CDR3 consists of 15 residues. CDR1 and CDR2 from the germline V gene are SEHNR and FQNEAQ (reference sequence). V lost 3 bases and J lost 1, with 7 bases in between.